This T cell receptor beta chain is drawn from a study of blood T cell repertoires in COVID-19. On the study more broadly: Acute and convalescent COVID-19 samples came from the United States, Italy and Spain. Nucleic acid was either cDNA or gDNA, and it came from T cells, B-cell-depleted T cells, or PBMCs.

The trim removed 5 bases at V and 2 bases at J, leaving 9 bases unmatched. Germline CDR1 and CDR2: SEHNR and FQNEAQ (reference sequence). There are 15 residues in the CDR3. Researchers sorted participants into cohorts using their self-reported clinical history. In the original workflow: The assay estimated nucleated cells by amplifying reference gene primers. Clones were read by immunoSEQ multiplex PCR, and TCRdb kept only the in-frame ones, dropping some. V and J calls and clone size are copied from that table; D and trimming were computed from the DNA. The sample lists 170,000 or so clones, over 75% occurring once.

The chain combines TRBV7-9 with TRBJ2-7, with TRBD1 identical over 7 bases. The sequencing sample was made of PBMCs or T cells enriched from blood (not recorded which). The sequence derives from a woman aged 45-59 years who had recovered from COVID-19. CDR3 residues: CASSRSGTETYEQYF. The CDR3 nucleotides are TGTGCCAGCAGCAGATCCGGGACAGAAACCTACGAGCAGTACTTC.